The clone carrying this T cell receptor (beta chain) was counted between two and nine times. No antigen is known for it. This sample was taken from a study of cytomegalovirus exposure and HLA in healthy donors. Study summary: An earlier analysis found roughly 100 million unique TCR beta sequences from approximately 200 million T cells.

The PCR had 60 Vbeta and 13 Jbeta primers. Sequenced by immunoSEQ multiplex PCR; TCRdb stores in-frame clones only, minus some. The repertoire holds approximately 110,000 clones, 15% to 19% seen once, with 1.5% to 2% in the top ten. Study-wide results and caveats: Rare TCR sequences dominated, though some public TCRs recurred in many donors. A later analysis reported that several of the most significant clusters appeared to be linked to common viral pathogens, among them Epstein-Barr virus. Cytomegalovirus status was reportedly diagnosed by the classifier with high sensitivity and specificity.

CDR3 size: 13 residues. V lost 0 bases and J 4 bases, leaving 2 bases between the germline ends. CDR1 and CDR2 (germline): SGHNT, YYREEE (reference sequence). The origin of this receptor is a woman aged 18-35 years in good health and CMV-seronegative. The genes are TRBV5-4 and TRBJ1-6; no clear D. The specimen sequenced was PBMCs. CDR3: CASSLAYNSPLHF. CDR3 DNA: TGTGCCAGCAGCTTGGCATATAATTCACCCCTCCACTTT.